Listed here is a single T cell receptor beta chain. This specimen belongs to a study of T cell changes during pregnancy in multiple sclerosis. There are 14 residues in the CDR3. From germline, CDR1 is SGHVS and CDR2 FQNEAQ. Between the trimmed V and J ends, which lost 1 base and 10 bases, there was a span of 11 bases. Only in-frame clones appear in the TCRdb table, and some are missing; sequencing was by immunoSEQ multiplex PCR. The sample contains some 60,000 clones, roughly nine tenths of which appear only once. This chain uses TRBV7-8 with TRBJ1-6; D is unclear. The sequenced sample was CD4+ T cells from peripheral blood mononuclear cells, obtained in the first trimester of pregnancy. The TCR originated in a female donor with multiple sclerosis, enrolled in a pregnancy study. The CDR3 DNA reads as TGTGCCAGCAGCTTAGATGAGGTGGTGTCACCCCTCCACTTT. It encodes CASSLDEVVSPLHF.